This T cell receptor beta chain was sequenced in a study of PD-1 blockade in classical Hodgkin lymphoma. Whole-study results and caveats: Reports indicated that newly diagnosed patients had lower baseline TCR diversity than healthy donors did.

Each patient's relapse followed autologous stem cell transplantation, and brentuximab vedotin exposure varied. TCRdb keeps only in-frame clones here, not all; method: immunoSEQ multiplex PCR. The sample holds 22,000 or so clones, 70% to 80% seen once. In regard to this clone: Antigen specificity is unknown.

The clonotype was recovered from a human donor with classical Hodgkin lymphoma. The material was peripheral blood mononuclear cells (PBMCs), obtained before the second cycle of nivolumab.

The CDR3 nucleotides read TGTGCCAGCAGTTTAGGTTCCCATTATGGCTACACCTTC. Translation: CASSLGSHYGYTF. The J gene is TRBJ1-2, the V gene TRBV27; D is unresolved. The CDR3 is made up of 13 amino acids. The ends were cut back, 2 bases at V and 5 bases at J, with 9 bases in the middle. Germline V lookup: CDR1 MNHEY, CDR2 SMNVEV (reference sequence).